In its sample, the clone carrying this T cell receptor beta chain was seen once. The antigen remains undetermined. CDR1 is GTSNPN, CDR2 SVGIG, per germline (reference sequence). V lost 4 bases, J lost 7 bases, and 6 bases stayed unmatched. The CDR3 extends over 14 amino acids. 60 Vbeta and 13 Jbeta primers were used in PCR. Some clones are missing from TCRdb's copy, which holds only in-frame ones; the method was immunoSEQ multiplex PCR. The sample holds under 200,000 clones; approximately 82% are singletons and the top ten take over 4%. The source of the sample is a study of cytomegalovirus exposure and HLA in healthy donors. Whole-study results and caveats: Based on reports, TCR beta sequences accurately predicted HLA-A and HLA-B alleles for most subjects.

Source material: PBMCs. The chain recombines TRBV30 with TRBJ1-4; 10 nucleotides agree with TRBD1. The sequence was collected from a male donor in good health and CMV-seronegative. The CDR3 spells CAWTLGQGFEKLFF. The CDR3 DNA follows: TGTGCCTGGACCCTGGGACAGGGGTTTGAAAAACTGTTTTTT.